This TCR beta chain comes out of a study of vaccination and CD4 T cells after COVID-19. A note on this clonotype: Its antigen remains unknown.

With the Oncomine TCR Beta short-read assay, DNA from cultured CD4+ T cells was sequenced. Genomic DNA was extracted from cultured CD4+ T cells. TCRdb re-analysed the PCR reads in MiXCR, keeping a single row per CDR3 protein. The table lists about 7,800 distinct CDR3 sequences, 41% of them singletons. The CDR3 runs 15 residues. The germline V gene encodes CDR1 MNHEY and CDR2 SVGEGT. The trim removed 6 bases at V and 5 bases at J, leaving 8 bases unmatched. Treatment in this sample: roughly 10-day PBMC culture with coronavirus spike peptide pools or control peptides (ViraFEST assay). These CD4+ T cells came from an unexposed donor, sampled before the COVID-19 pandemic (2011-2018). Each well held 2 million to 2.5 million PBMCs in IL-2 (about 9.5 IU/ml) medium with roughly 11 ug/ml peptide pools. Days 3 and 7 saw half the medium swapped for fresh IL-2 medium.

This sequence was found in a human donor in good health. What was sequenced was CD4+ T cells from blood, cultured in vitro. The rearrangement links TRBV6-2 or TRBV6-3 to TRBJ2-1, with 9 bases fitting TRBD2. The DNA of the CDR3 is TGTGCCAGCAGCCGCGGGGCGGGAGGGGACAATGAGCAGTTCTTC. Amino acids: CASSRGAGGDNEQFF.